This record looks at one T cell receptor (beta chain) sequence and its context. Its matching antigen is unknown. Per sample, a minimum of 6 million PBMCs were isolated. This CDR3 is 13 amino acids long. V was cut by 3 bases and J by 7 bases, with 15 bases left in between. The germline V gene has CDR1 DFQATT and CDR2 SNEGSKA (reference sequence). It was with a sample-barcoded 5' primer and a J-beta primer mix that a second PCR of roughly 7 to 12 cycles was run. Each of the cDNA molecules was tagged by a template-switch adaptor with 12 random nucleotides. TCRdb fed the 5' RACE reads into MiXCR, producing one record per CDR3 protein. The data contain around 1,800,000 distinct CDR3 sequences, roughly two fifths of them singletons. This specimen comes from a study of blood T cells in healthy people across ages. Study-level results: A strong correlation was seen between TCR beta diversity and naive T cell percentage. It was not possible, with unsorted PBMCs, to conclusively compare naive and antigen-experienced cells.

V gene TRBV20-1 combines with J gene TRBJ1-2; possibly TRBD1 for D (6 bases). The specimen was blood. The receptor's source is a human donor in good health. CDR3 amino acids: CSASVGGGLGYTF. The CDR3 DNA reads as TGCAGTGCTAGTGTAGGCGGGGGCCTTGGCTACACCTTC.